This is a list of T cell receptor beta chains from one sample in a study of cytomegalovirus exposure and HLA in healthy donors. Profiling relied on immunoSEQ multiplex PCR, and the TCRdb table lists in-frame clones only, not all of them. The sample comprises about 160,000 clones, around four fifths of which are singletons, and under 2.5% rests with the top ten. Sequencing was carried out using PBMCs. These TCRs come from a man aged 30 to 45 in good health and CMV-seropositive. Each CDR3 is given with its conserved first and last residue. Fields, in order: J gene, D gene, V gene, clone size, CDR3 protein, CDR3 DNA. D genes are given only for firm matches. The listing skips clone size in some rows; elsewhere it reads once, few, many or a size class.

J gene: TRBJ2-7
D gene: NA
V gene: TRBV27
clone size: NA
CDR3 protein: CASSLGQGLAQYF
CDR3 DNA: TGTGCCAGCAGTTTAGGGCAGGGATTAGCGCAGTACTTC

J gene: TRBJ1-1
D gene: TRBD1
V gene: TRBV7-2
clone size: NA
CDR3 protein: CASSWQGGSAEAFF
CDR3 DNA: TGTGCCAGCAGCTGGCAAGGGGGCTCCGCTGAAGCTTTCTTT

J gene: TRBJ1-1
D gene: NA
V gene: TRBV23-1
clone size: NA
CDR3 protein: CASSQRGNTEAFF
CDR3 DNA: TGCGCCAGCAGTCAAAGGGGGAACACTGAAGCTTTCTTT

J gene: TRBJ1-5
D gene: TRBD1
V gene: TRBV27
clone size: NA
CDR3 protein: CASSFSTQLRGPNQPQHF
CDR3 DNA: TGTGCCAGCAGTTTTTCCACTCAACTCAGGGGGCCTAATCAGCCCCAGCATTTT

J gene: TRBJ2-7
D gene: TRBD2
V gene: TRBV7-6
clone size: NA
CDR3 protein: CASSRTGDYSYEQYF
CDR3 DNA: TGTGCCAGCAGCCGAACTGGGGACTACTCCTACGAGCAGTACTTC

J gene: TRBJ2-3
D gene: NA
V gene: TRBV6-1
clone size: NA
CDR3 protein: CASVKALTDTQYF
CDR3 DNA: TGTGCCAGCGTAAAAGCTCTCACAGATACGCAGTATTTT

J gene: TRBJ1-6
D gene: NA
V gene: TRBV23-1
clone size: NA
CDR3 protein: CASTREGSGDYNSPLHF
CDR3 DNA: TGCGCCAGCACCCGAGAGGGTTCCGGCGACTATAATTCACCCCTCCACTTT

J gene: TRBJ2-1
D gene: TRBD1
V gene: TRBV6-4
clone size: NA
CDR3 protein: CASSESGQGRNEQFF
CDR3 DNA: TGTGCCAGCAGTGAATCGGGACAGGGTAGGAATGAGCAGTTCTTC

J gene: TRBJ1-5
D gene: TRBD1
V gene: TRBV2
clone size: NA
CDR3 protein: CASKTGVSNQPQHF
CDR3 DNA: TGTGCCAGCAAGACAGGGGTCAGCAATCAGCCCCAGCATTTT

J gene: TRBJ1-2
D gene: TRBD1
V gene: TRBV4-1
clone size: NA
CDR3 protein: CASSQIIGTGRQDGYTF
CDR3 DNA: TGCGCCAGCAGCCAAATAATTGGGACAGGGAGACAGGATGGCTACACCTTC

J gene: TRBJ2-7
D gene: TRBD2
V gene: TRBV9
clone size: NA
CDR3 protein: CASSVWSGGPSYEQYF
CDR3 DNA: TGTGCCAGCAGCGTGTGGAGCGGGGGGCCCTCCTACGAGCAGTACTTC

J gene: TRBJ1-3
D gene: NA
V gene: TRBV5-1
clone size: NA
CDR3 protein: CASSADSSGNTIYF
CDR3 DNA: TGCGCCAGCAGCGCAGACAGCTCTGGAAACACCATATATTTT

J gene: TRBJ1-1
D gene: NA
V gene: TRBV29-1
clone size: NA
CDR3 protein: CSGGTGNTEAFF
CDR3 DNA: TGCAGCGGGGGAACAGGGAACACTGAAGCTTTCTTT

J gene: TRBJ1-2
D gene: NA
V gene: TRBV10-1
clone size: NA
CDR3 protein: CASSGPAGDGYTF
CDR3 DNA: TGCGCCAGCAGTGGGCCAGCAGGGGATGGCTACACCTTC

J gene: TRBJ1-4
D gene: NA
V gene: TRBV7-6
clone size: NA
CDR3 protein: CASSSRVDRDEKLFF
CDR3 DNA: TGTGCCAGCAGCTCCAGGGTTGACCGAGATGAAAAACTGTTTTTT

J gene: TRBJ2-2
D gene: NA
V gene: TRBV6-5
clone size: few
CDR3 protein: CASSYSSSGELFF
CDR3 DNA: TGTGCCAGCAGTTACTCGTCCTCCGGGGAGCTGTTTTTT

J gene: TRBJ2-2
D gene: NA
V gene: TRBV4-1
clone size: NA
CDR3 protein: CASSQDHGARGAFTGELFF
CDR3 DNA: TGCGCCAGCAGCCAAGATCACGGCGCTCGGGGGGCCTTCACCGGGGAGCTGTTTTTT

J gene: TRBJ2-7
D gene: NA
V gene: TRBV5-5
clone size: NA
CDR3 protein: CASSFGGTSSYEQYF
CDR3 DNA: TGTGCCAGCAGCTTCGGCGGGACCAGCTCCTACGAGCAGTACTTC

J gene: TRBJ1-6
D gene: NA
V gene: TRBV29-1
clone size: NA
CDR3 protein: CSVGANLDSPLHF
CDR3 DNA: TGCAGCGTTGGGGCCAATTTGGATTCACCCCTCCACTTT